The clone carrying this TCR beta chain is medium-sized (0.01 to 0.1%) in the sample. The record originates from a study of OX40 agonist ivuxolimab in advanced cancers. Using immunoSEQ multiplex PCR, the repertoire was profiled, and TCRdb retains in-frame clones only, with some absent. The sample has about 20,000 clones; 80% to 90% are singletons. Germline values: CDR1 LNHDA, CDR2 SQIVND (reference sequence). V was pared by 3 bases and J by 2 bases, with 10 bases between. The CDR3 sequence is 14 residues long. The receptor was isolated from an adult with an advanced solid tumor such as melanoma, head and neck, liver or kidney cancer. The chain combines TRBV19 with TRBJ1-1, with D unclear. The material sequenced was CD4+ or CD8+ T cells sorted from blood, taken in a trial of the OX40 agonist ivuxolimab. The CDR3 region is CASSIVRTNTEAFF. DNA of the CDR3: TGTGCCAGTAGTATCGTTCGTACAAACACTGAAGCTTTCTTT.